These 23 T cell receptor beta chains were all obtained from the same sample, sequenced in a study of T-cell reconstitution after alpha-beta-depleted transplantation in children. Unique molecular identifiers were incorporated into the prepared TCRbeta library. TCRdb reanalysed the PCR reads using MiXCR and keeps one entry per CDR3 protein. The top ten clones hold more than 2% of a sample with approximately 230,000 distinct CDR3 sequences, roughly 25% of them seen once. This specimen consisted of PBMCs, obtained before TCRalphabeta/CD19-depleted stem cell transplant. These receptors came from a girl aged 2 to 9 with Fanconi anemia, due to receive a stem cell transplant.

This clonotype turned up a few times. The V and J genes are TRBV7-8 and TRBJ2-1, with 7 nucleotides matching TRBD2. This CDR3 region has 17 residues. V lost 1 base to trimming and J lost 4 bases; unmatched junction nucleotides: 10. Germline loops: CDR1 SGHVS, CDR2 FQNEAQ. CDR3 sequence: CASSLVGSGEGYNEQFF. The CDR3 bases are TGTGCCAGCAGCTTAGTTGGAAGCGGGGAGGGATACAATGAGCAGTTCTTC.

This clonotype has a handful of counts. J is TRBJ2-3 and V is TRBV29-1; D gene unclear. This CDR3 region has 13 residues. V was trimmed by 0 bases and J by 4 bases, leaving 8 bases between them. The germline V gene has CDR1 SQVTM and CDR2 ANQGSEA. The CDR3 bases are TGCAGCGTTGAAGATTGGACGGCAGATACGCAGTATTTT. Amino acids: CSVEDWTADTQYF.

This clonotype appeared a few times. The chain has TRBV20-1 and TRBJ2-7; the match to TRBD2 covers 11 bases. Germline-derived CDR1 and CDR2 are DFQATT and SNEGSKA (reference sequence). This CDR3 has 15 amino acids. V trimming: 6 bases; J trimming: 0 bases; junction bases outside the gene matches: 7. CDR3 sequence (DNA): TGCAGTGCACCGACTAGCGGGAAAAGCTCCTACGAGCAGTACTTC. Its translation is CSAPTSGKSSYEQYF.

The gene calls are TRBV6-5 and TRBJ2-3; a possible D gene is TRBD2 (6 bases). The germline CDR1 and CDR2 sequences are MNHEY and SVGAGI. There are 19 residues in the CDR3. The germline V and J ends were trimmed by 1 base and 0 bases, with 20 bases remaining between them. CDR3 sequence (DNA): TGTGCCAGCAGTTACTACCGTTCGCGGGGCTGGGGTAGCACAGATACGCAGTATTTT. Protein: CASSYYRSRGWGSTDTQYF.

The chain recombines TRBV12-3 or TRBV12-4 with TRBJ2-1; the match to TRBD2 covers 12 bases. The CDR3 is 16 amino acids. V lost 4 bases and J lost 5; bases outside the gene matches: 6. DNA of the CDR3: TGTGCCAGCAGTTCCGAACTAGCGGGGGGTAACAATGAGCAGTTCTTC. Translated: CASSSELAGGNNEQFF.

This clonotype has a handful of counts. CDR3 protein: CSALLGGRKNIQYF. CDR3 coding DNA: TGCAGTGCTTTACTAGGCGGGCGAAAAAACATTCAGTACTTC. The gene calls are TRBV20-1 and TRBJ2-4; D possibly corresponds to TRBD2 (5 bases). Germline CDR1 is DFQATT and CDR2 is SNEGSKA (reference sequence). CDR3 length: 14 amino acids. V was shortened by 5 bases and J by 4 bases, with 15 bases between the two germline ends.

In this sample, this clonotype turned up a few times. J is TRBJ2-7 and V is TRBV12-3 or TRBV12-4; 10 nucleotides line up with TRBD1. The CDR3 covers 14 residues. The V segment lost 7 bases and the J segment 4 bases; nucleotides outside the gene matches: 7. CDR3 amino acids: CASTKRGQGYEQYF. CDR3 bases: TGTGCCAGCACCAAAAGGGGACAGGGGTACGAGCAGTACTTC.

This clonotype was seen at least ten times. The chain carries TRBV6-2 or TRBV6-3 and TRBJ2-5; D not resolved. The V end was cut by 7 bases, the J end by 3 bases, with 6 bases between. Germline loops: CDR1 MNHEY, CDR2 SVGEGT. The CDR3 runs to 11 residues. CDR3 sequence reads: CASTREETQYF. In DNA, the CDR3 is TGTGCCAGCACTCGAGAAGAGACCCAGTACTTC.

On this clonotype itself: This sequence may be a read error, since a much larger clone differs from it by one base. The rearrangement joins TRBV20-1 to TRBJ2-7, with a possible D match to TRBD1 (5 bases). The germline V gene encodes CDR1 DFQATT and CDR2 SNEGSKA (reference sequence). The germline V and J ends were trimmed by 5 bases and 2 bases, with 7 bases remaining between them. The CDR3 spans 11 residues. Here the CDR3 DNA reads TGCAGTGCTGGGGCTACCTACGAGCAGTACTTC. Translation gives CSAGATYEQYF.

The chain uses TRBV29-1 and TRBJ2-7; possible D gene TRBD2, 6 bases. Germline CDR1 and CDR2: SQVTM and ANQGSEA. Trimming removed 5 bases at V and 3 bases at J, with 11 bases between. There are 12 residues in the CDR3. The CDR3 DNA sequence: TGCAGCGTTCGGGGAGGACTCTACGAGCAGTACTTC. Its protein product is CSVRGGLYEQYF.

The chain recombines TRBV10-3 with TRBJ2-3, with 11 bases fitting TRBD2. The CDR3 sequence is 13 residues long. Trimming removed 10 bases from V and 5 bases from J; junction bases left unmatched: 5. CDR1 is ENHRY and CDR2 is SYGVKD in the germline V gene. The CDR3 here is CATQLAGEDTQYF. DNA of the CDR3: TGTGCCACCCAACTAGCGGGAGAAGATACGCAGTATTTT.

The genes are TRBV6-6 and TRBJ2-3; 14 nucleotides match TRBD2. V lost 2 bases to trimming and J lost 3 bases; unmatched junction nucleotides: 16. CDR3 length: 21 residues. CDR1 is MNHNY and CDR2 is SVGAGI in the germline V gene (reference sequence). CDR3 DNA sequence: TGTGCCAGCAGTTACCCGGGGACTAGCGGGAGTCGGAGAGATGATACAGATACGCAGTATTTT. It yields the protein CASSYPGTSGSRRDDTDTQYF.

This clonotype was seen ten or more times. The chain is built from TRBV20-1 and TRBJ1-1; possibly TRBD1 for D (5 bases). Germline CDR1 is DFQATT and CDR2 is SNEGSKA (reference sequence). The CDR3 loop spans 13 amino acids. V dropped 3 bases and J dropped 3 bases, with 11 bases sitting between them. CDR3 sequence: CSASGGTDTEAFF. The CDR3 nucleotides read TGCAGTGCTAGCGGGGGAACGGACACTGAAGCTTTCTTT.

Ten or more counts support this clonotype. Here the CDR3 reads CASSPIAGGRETQYF. As DNA, the CDR3 is TGTGCCAGCAGTCCCATAGCGGGGGGGCGGGAGACCCAGTACTTC. This rearrangement joins TRBV12-3 or TRBV12-4 to TRBJ2-5; 11 bases align to TRBD2. J was trimmed by 5 bases and V by 5 bases; bases with no gene match: 7. The CDR3 totals 15 residues.

The J gene is TRBJ2-3, the V gene TRBV29-1; D unclear. Germline CDR1 reads SQVTM; CDR2 reads ANQGSEA. V was clipped by 5 bases and J by 2 bases, with 14 bases between them. The CDR3 covers 14 residues. The CDR3 DNA reads as TGCAGCGTTATCTCGGGCTTCTCCACAGATACGCAGTATTTT. It translates to CSVISGFSTDTQYF.

This clonotype was observed at least ten times. The chain employs TRBV29-1 and TRBJ2-3, with 10 bases that match TRBD1. The V gene end was trimmed by 8 bases and the J gene end by 6 bases; junction bases not matched to a gene: 5. CDR3 length equals 12 residues. CDR1 is SQVTM, CDR2 ANQGSEA, per germline. This CDR3 reads CSSDRGPDTQYF. The CDR3 nucleotides are TGCAGCTCCGACAGGGGGCCGGATACGCAGTATTTT.

This clonotype has a count of ten or more. The chain employs TRBV5-1 and TRBJ2-3, with TRBD2 as a possible D gene (5 bases). The germline V and J ends were trimmed by 0 bases and 5 bases, with 7 bases remaining between them. This CDR3 region has 13 residues. Germline CDR1 and CDR2: SGHRS and YFSETQ. The CDR3 DNA sequence: TGCGCCAGCAGCTTGGAAGGGAGAGATACGCAGTATTTT. This gives the protein CASSLEGRDTQYF.

This clonotype was recorded a few times. CDR3 protein: CASSLGAAGGETQYF. In nucleotides, the CDR3 is TGCGCCAGCAGCTTGGGAGCAGCGGGAGGAGAGACCCAGTACTTC. The chain carries TRBV5-1 and TRBJ2-5, with 9 bases fitting TRBD2. There are 15 residues in the CDR3. V shed 0 bases, J shed 4 bases, and the junction held 4 bases outside the gene matches. Germline CDR1 and CDR2: SGHRS and YFSETQ.

This clonotype was recorded a few times. The V call is TRBV5-1, the J call TRBJ2-7; tentatively, D is TRBD2 (5 bases). Per germline, CDR1 SGHRS and CDR2 YFSETQ. There are 14 residues in the CDR3. The ends were cut back, 1 base at V and 2 bases at J, with 10 bases in the middle. CDR3 sequence reads: CASSLKALAYEQYF. For the CDR3, the DNA is TGCGCCAGCAGCTTGAAGGCACTAGCCTACGAGCAGTACTTC. Full variable domain (missing parts from reference TRBV5-1 and TRBJ2-7): KAGVTQTPRYLIKTRGQQVTLSCSPISGHRSVSWYQQTPGQGLQFLFEYFSETQRNKGNFPGRFSGRQFSNSRSEMNVSTLELGDSALYLCASSLKALAYEQYFGPGTRLTVT.

This clonotype was seen repeatedly, ten times or more. The V and J genes are TRBV20-1 and TRBJ2-1, with TRBD2 matching over 11 bases. The CDR3 extends over 16 amino acids. Per germline, CDR1 DFQATT and CDR2 SNEGSKA (reference sequence). V gave up 1 base and J gave up 6 bases; unmatched junction bases: 8. For the CDR3, the DNA is TGCAGTGCTAGAGTATTAGCGGGGGGGAAAGTCAATGAGCAGTTCTTC. Its protein is CSARVLAGGKVNEQFF.

The rearrangement joins TRBV19 to TRBJ2-1, with 7 bases lining up with TRBD2. This CDR3 has 13 residues. Germline V gene data show CDR1 as LNHDA and CDR2 as SQIVND (reference sequence). The V gene end was trimmed by 7 bases and the J gene end by 4 bases; junction bases not matched to a gene: 4. The CDR3 is CASTPSGYNEQFF. CDR3 bases: TGTGCCAGTACCCCTAGCGGATACAATGAGCAGTTCTTC. The whole variable domain, remainder taken from reference TRBV19 and TRBJ2-1, is DGGITQSPKYLFRKEGQNVTLSCEQNLNHDAMYWYRQDPGQGLRLIYYSQIVNDFQKGDIAEGYSVSREKKESFPLTVTSAQKNPTAFYLCASTPSGYNEQFFGPGTRLTVL.

The gene calls are TRBV5-1 and TRBJ2-3, with D tentatively TRBD2 (6 bases). Trimming removed 1 base from V and 0 bases from J, with 15 bases in between. Germline V gene data show CDR1 as SGHRS and CDR2 as YFSETQ. The CDR3 consists of 17 residues. CDR3 nucleotide sequence: TGCGCCAGCAGCTTGTACTTTCGGGGGAGAAGCACAGATACGCAGTATTTT. Translating gives CASSLYFRGRSTDTQYF.

This clonotype was seen more than once but under ten times. J is TRBJ2-7 and V is TRBV5-1; D is uncertain. The CDR3 extends over 14 amino acids. Trimming left V 0 bases short and J 1 base short, with 8 bases between. Germline V gene data show CDR1 as SGHRS and CDR2 as YFSETQ. DNA of the CDR3: TGCGCCAGCAGCTTGGAACAGACTTCCTACGAGCAGTACTTC. Amino acid sequence: CASSLEQTSYEQYF.